Shown below are 21 T cell receptor beta chains from a single sample sequenced in a study of OX40 agonist ivuxolimab in advanced cancers. The data were produced by immunoSEQ multiplex PCR, yet TCRdb's version contains in-frame clones alone and is incomplete. Of roughly 46,000 clones detected, roughly nine tenths appear once; the ten largest clones hold over 4.5%. Sequences were derived from CD4+ or CD8+ T cells sorted from blood, sampled in a trial of the OX40 agonist ivuxolimab. The receptors derive from an adult with an advanced solid tumor such as melanoma, head and neck, liver or kidney cancer.

The genes are TRBV12-5 and TRBJ1-5; D call uncertain. The CDR3 runs to 15 residues. Looked up from germline, CDR1 is LGHNT and CDR2 is FRNRAP. The germline V and J ends were trimmed by 6 bases and 8 bases, with 20 bases remaining between them. Here the CDR3 DNA reads TGTGCTAGTGGCCCTCCCAGGCCCCCAGCGGAGCCCCAGCATTTT. This translates into CASGPPRPPAEPQHF.

CDR3 coding DNA: TGTGCCAGCAGCTTGGGGACTATACAAGAGACCCAGTACTTC. Its translation is CASSLGTIQETQYF. The genes are TRBV7-2 and TRBJ2-5; 7 bases agree with TRBD2. The junction had 3 bases not matched to a gene; V was cut back by 3 bases and J by 2 bases. Germline V gene sequence: CDR1 SGHTA, CDR2 FQGNSA. The CDR3 is made up of 14 amino acids. Variable domain in full (rest from reference TRBV7-2 and TRBJ2-5): GAGVSQSPSNKVTEKGKDVELRCDPISGHTALYWYRQSLGQGLEFLIYFQGNSAPDKSGLPSDRFSAERTGGSVSTLTIQRTQQEDSAVYLCASSLGTIQETQYFGPGTRLLVL.

The chain recombines TRBV5-5 with TRBJ1-5; D is unresolved. Trimming stripped 1 base from V and 11 bases from J, with 19 bases between. CDR3 length equals 15 residues. Germline CDR1 reads SGHKS; CDR2 reads YYEKEE (reference sequence). CDR3 coding DNA: TGTGCCAGCAGCTTGTGGGCCGGGTCAACCATGACCCAGCATTTT. It specifies CASSLWAGSTMTQHF.

With respect to this clone: The junction shows a germline mismatch at one end, possibly a read error. This rearrangement joins TRBV7-2 to TRBJ2-7, with D maybe TRBD2 (6 bases). The V gene's germline CDR1 is SGHTA and CDR2 FQGNSA. The CDR3 has 13 residues. The CDR3 DNA reads as TGTGCCAGCAGCTTAGGGACTACCTACGGGCAGTACTTC. Translated: CASSLGTTYGQYF.

V is TRBV19 and J is TRBJ1-5; 7 bases match TRBD1. The V gene's germline CDR1 is LNHDA and CDR2 SQIVND (reference sequence). CDR3 size: 14 residues. Unmatched junction bases numbered 5, after V lost 7 bases and J lost 2 bases. DNA of the CDR3: TGTGCCAGTACCCTCGGACAGGGCAATCAGCCCCAGCATTTT. This codes for CASTLGQGNQPQHF.

The V and J genes are TRBV7-9 and TRBJ2-1; 8 nucleotides agree with TRBD1. The CDR3 loop spans 15 amino acids. With V trimmed by 2 bases and J by 6 bases, 6 bases remained unmatched. Germline assignment: CDR1 SEHNR and CDR2 FQNEAQ (reference sequence). The CDR3 is CASSLQGALVNEQFF. The CDR3 nucleotides are TGTGCCAGCAGCTTACAGGGGGCTTTGGTCAATGAGCAGTTCTTC.

V and J are TRBV5-4 and TRBJ2-7, with unresolved D. The CDR3 is 12 amino acids. CDR1 SGHNT and CDR2 YYREEE come from the germline V gene (reference sequence). The V end lost 3 bases, the J end lost 6 bases, and 10 bases lay between the germline ends. The CDR3 is CASSSQSFEQYF. The CDR3 region has the DNA TGTGCCAGCAGCTCTCAAAGCTTCGAGCAGTACTTC.

The chain has TRBV10-2 and TRBJ2-1, with a possible D match to TRBD2 (7 bases). This CDR3 is 15 amino acids long. Germline values: CDR1 WSHSY, CDR2 SAAADI. V shed 3 bases and J shed 2 bases, with 11 bases lying between them. The CDR3 protein is CASSELGGPYNEQFF. CDR3 DNA sequence: TGCGCCAGCAGTGAACTGGGGGGGCCCTACAATGAGCAGTTCTTC.

The chain joins TRBV7-9 to TRBJ2-1; 7 positions agree with TRBD2. Germline values: CDR1 SEHNR, CDR2 FQNEAQ (reference sequence). J was trimmed by 8 bases and V by 6 bases; bases with no gene match: 10. The CDR3 covers 14 residues. CDR3 sequence: CASRREGTPHEQFF. DNA for the CDR3: TGTGCCAGCAGAAGGGAGGGGACCCCCCATGAGCAGTTCTTC.

This sequence joins TRBV6-5 and TRBJ2-5; no clear D gene. The CDR3 covers 12 residues. Trimming cost V 5 bases and J 4 bases, with 8 bases left between them. Germline V gene sequence: CDR1 MNHEY, CDR2 SVGAGI. The CDR3 bases are TGTGCCAGCAGTGGGATGGGAGAGACCCAGTACTTC. This sequence encodes CASSGMGETQYF.

J is TRBJ2-5 and V is TRBV6-1, with TRBD2 identical over 7 bases. This CDR3 region has 14 residues. The V segment lost 4 bases and the J segment 4 bases; nucleotides outside the gene matches: 6. Germline V CDR1 and CDR2: MNHNS, SASEGT. For the CDR3, the DNA is TGTGCCAGCAGTGGCCTTGGGGGGGGAGAGACCCAGTACTTC. This encodes CASSGLGGGETQYF.

The chain joins TRBV29-1 to TRBJ2-7; TRBD1 matches at 7 bases. V gave up 5 bases and J gave up 3 bases; unmatched junction bases: 16. The CDR3 runs to 16 residues. Germline assignment: CDR1 SQVTM and CDR2 ANQGSEA. The CDR3 reads CSVRSTGTDYRYEQYF. The CDR3 coding sequence is TGCAGCGTTCGAAGTACCGGGACAGATTATCGCTACGAGCAGTACTTC.

The rearrangement uses TRBV27 and TRBJ2-7; 7 nucleotides agree with TRBD1. The V gene end was trimmed by 6 bases and the J gene end by 4 bases; junction bases not matched to a gene: 12. CDR3 size: 15 residues. Germline CDR1 and CDR2: MNHEY and SMNVEV (reference sequence). CDR3 sequence: CASSLAGQVMYEQYF. The DNA of the CDR3 is TGTGCCAGCAGCCTCGCCGGACAGGTAATGTACGAGCAGTACTTC.

This clone is labeled medium-sized. The chain combines TRBV2 with TRBJ1-2; tentative D call: TRBD1 (5 bases). V gave up 6 bases and J gave up 4 bases, with 15 bases separating them. Per the germline V gene, CDR1 is SNHLY and CDR2 is FYNNEI. The CDR3 is made up of 14 amino acids. CDR3 in DNA: TGTGCCAGCAGCGAGGATCGGGGCCTCTATGGCTACACCTTC. It specifies CASSEDRGLYGYTF.

This sequence joins TRBV6-1 and TRBJ2-1; 8 bases agree with TRBD2. V trimming: 2 bases; J trimming: 0 bases; junction bases outside the gene matches: 0. Germline values: CDR1 MNHNS, CDR2 SASEGT. The CDR3 consists of 15 residues. CDR3 nucleotides: TGTGCCAGCAGTGAACTAGCGGGCTCCTACAATGAGCAGTTCTTC. It codes for CASSELAGSYNEQFF.

The chain links TRBV29-1 to TRBJ1-1; TRBD1 aligns across 9 bases. The V and J ends lost 7 bases and 3 bases, in that order; junction bases with no gene match: 6. Germline CDR1 is SQVTM and CDR2 is ANQGSEA. The CDR3 runs 13 residues. CDR3 in DNA: TGCAGCGGAGACAGGGGGGGGTACACTGAAGCTTTCTTT. Translation: CSGDRGGYTEAFF.

V and J are TRBV10-3 and TRBJ2-6, with unresolved D. Germline-derived CDR1 and CDR2 are ENHRY and SYGVKD. Trimming shortened V by 7 bases and J by 4 bases, and 8 bases separated the two germline ends. This CDR3 spans 13 amino acids. The CDR3 sequence: CAITTQGANVLTF. CDR3 bases: TGTGCCATCACGACACAGGGGGCCAACGTCCTGACTTTC.

The chain combines TRBV6-5 with TRBJ1-2; 7 positions match TRBD1. J lost 6 bases, V lost 0 bases, and 10 bases had no gene match. From germline, CDR1 is MNHEY and CDR2 SVGAGI. This CDR3 spans 16 amino acids. CDR3 region: CASSYSALGQADGYTF. CDR3 in DNA: TGTGCCAGCAGTTACTCCGCCCTAGGACAGGCTGATGGCTACACCTTC.

The chain uses TRBV14 and TRBJ2-7; weak D call: TRBD1 (6 bases). Trimming took off 1 base at V and 6 bases at J, with 16 bases between the two ends. The CDR3 contains 15 residues. Germline CDR1 SGHDN, CDR2 FVKESK. The CDR3 region is CASSQVSGVIGEQYF. CDR3 in DNA: TGTGCCAGCAGCCAAGTCTCAGGGGTCATCGGCGAGCAGTACTTC.

This clone was recorded only once. This rearrangement joins TRBV4-3 to TRBJ2-7; no reliable D call. Germline V gives CDR1 LGHNA, CDR2 YSLEER. This CDR3 region has 15 residues. Trimming removed 4 bases at V and 0 bases at J, with 13 bases between. DNA for the CDR3: TGCGCCAGCAGCCCAGTCACAGCGAGCTCCTACGAGCAGTACTTC. It is translated as CASSPVTASSYEQYF.

The V call is TRBV4-2, the J call TRBJ1-2; D remains unclear. V lost 7 bases, J lost 0 bases, and 18 bases lay in between. The CDR3 spans 16 residues. CDR1 LGHNA and CDR2 YNFKEQ come from the germline V gene. For the CDR3, the DNA is TGTGCCAGCACCTGGAGGGAACAGAGCCCTAACTATGGCTACACCTTC. It is translated as CASTWREQSPNYGYTF.